This entry concerns a single T cell receptor (beta chain). Its antigen is not known. cDNA was produced in eight separate reactions per sample. TCRdb derives one entry per CDR3 protein from the 5' RACE reads, leaving out DNA. Its clone listing holds fewer than 350,000 distinct CDR3 sequences. This CDR3 comprises 14 residues. Germline CDR1 is ENHRY and CDR2 is SYGVKD. This specimen belongs to a study of monozygotic twins with inflammatory bowel disease. Points from the study as a whole: Distinct T cell subtypes could not be told apart.

This clonotype was sampled from a human donor with ulcerative colitis or Crohn's disease, or a healthy co-twin of an affected twin (not recorded which). The specimen was blood. The chain recombines TRBV10-3 with TRBJ2-3; there is no DNA to check the TCRdb D call of TRBD2. CDR3 protein: CASMLAGSGDTQYF.